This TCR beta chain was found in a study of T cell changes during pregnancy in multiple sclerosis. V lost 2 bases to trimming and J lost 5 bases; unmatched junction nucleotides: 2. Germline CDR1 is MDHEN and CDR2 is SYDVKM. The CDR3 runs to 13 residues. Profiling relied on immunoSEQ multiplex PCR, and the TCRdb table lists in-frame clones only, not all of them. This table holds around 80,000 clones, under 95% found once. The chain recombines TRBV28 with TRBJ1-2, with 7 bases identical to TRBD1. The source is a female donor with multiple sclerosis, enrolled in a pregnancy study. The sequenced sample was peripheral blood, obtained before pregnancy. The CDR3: CASSLPGQYGYTF. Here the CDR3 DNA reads TGTGCCAGCAGTTTACCGGGACAGTATGGCTACACCTTC.